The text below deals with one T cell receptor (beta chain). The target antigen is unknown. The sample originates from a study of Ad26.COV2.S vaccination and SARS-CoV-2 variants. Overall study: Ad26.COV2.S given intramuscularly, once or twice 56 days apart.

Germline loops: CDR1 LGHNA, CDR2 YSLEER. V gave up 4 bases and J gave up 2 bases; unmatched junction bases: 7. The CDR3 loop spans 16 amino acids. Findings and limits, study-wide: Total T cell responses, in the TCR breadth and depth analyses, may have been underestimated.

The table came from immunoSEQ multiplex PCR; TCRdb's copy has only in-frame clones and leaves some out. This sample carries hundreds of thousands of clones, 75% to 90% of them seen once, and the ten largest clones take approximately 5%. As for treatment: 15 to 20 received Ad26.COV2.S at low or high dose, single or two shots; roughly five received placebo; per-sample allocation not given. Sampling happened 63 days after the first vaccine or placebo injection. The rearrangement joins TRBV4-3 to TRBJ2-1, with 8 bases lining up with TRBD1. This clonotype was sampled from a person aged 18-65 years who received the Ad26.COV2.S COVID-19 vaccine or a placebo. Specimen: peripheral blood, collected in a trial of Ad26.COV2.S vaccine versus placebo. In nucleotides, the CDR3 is TGCGCCAGCAGCCGAACCGGGACAGGCCCCTACAATGAGCAGTTCTTC. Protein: CASSRTGTGPYNEQFF.